Sequencing of this T cell receptor (beta chain) was carried out in a study of vaccination and CD4 T cells after COVID-19. Overall study context: The post-COVID sampling time was a median 101 days after diagnosis, ranging from 35 to 161. Typically, post-vaccine samples were obtained a median roughly 75 days after dose two, within a range of 14 to 241. Overall study findings and caveats: In median terms, SARS-CoV-2-reactive clonotypes went from approximately 21 to 40, a nonsignificant rise.

Per germline, CDR1 KGHDR and CDR2 SFDVKD. V lost 7 bases, J lost 6 bases, and 12 bases lay in between. This CDR3 has 13 amino acids. CD4+ T cells that had been cultured provided DNA sequenced with the Oncomine TCR Beta short-read assay. Genomic DNA extraction was carried out from cultured CD4+ T cells. TCRdb redid the calling of the PCR reads with MiXCR, one entry per CDR3 protein. The table records fewer than 3,000 distinct CDR3 sequences, approximately 18% of them present only once. Treatment noted: roughly 10-day PBMC culture with coronavirus spike peptide pools or control peptides (ViraFEST assay). Investigators obtained the unexposed donor's CD4+ T cells before the COVID-19 pandemic (2011-2018). In this sample, this clonotype is medium-sized. What it binds is unknown.

This clonotype was sampled from a human donor in good health. This chain links TRBV24-1 with TRBJ1-5; a possible D gene is TRBD1 (6 bases). The specimen was CD4+ T cells from blood, cultured in vitro. The CDR3, as DNA: TGTGCCACCAGACAGGGCGGCGCTCAGCCCCAGCATTTT. Translated: CATRQGGAQPQHF.